This section outlines one T cell receptor beta chain sequence together with its context. The antigen is not known. This CDR3 region has 13 residues. CDR1 is MNHNS and CDR2 is SASEGT in the germline V gene. The ends were cut back, 2 bases at V and 3 bases at J, with 7 bases in the middle. TCRdb called the RT-PCR reads again in MiXCR, with one record for every CDR3 protein. The data hold 200,000 to 300,000 distinct CDR3 sequences, with approximately 12% observed a single time. The entry originates in a study of response to subunit inactivated influenza vaccine. Study results and caveats: The authors proposed limited new T cell recruitment per seasonal influenza vaccination.

The clonotype comes from a man aged 50-59 years who received an inactivated influenza vaccine. The chain links TRBV6-1 to TRBJ1-1; no clear D gene. Source: non-naive T cells sorted from PBMCs, taken around two weeks before vaccination. The CDR3 spells CASSESRDTEAFF. For the CDR3, the DNA is TGTGCCAGCAGTGAATCGCGGGACACTGAAGCTTTCTTT.